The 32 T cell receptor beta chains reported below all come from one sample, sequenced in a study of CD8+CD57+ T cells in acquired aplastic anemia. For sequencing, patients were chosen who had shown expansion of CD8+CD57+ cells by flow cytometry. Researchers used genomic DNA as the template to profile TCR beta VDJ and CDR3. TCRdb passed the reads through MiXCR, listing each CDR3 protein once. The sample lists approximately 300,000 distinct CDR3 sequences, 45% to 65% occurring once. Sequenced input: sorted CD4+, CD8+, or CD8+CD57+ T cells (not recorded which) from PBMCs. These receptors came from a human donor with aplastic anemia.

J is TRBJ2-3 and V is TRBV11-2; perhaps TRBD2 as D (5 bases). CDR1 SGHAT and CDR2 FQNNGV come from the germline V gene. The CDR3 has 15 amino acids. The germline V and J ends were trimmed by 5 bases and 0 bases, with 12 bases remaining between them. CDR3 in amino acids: CASSPSRDSTDTQYF. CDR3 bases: TGTGCCAGCAGCCCTTCCCGGGATAGCACAGATACGCAGTATTTT.

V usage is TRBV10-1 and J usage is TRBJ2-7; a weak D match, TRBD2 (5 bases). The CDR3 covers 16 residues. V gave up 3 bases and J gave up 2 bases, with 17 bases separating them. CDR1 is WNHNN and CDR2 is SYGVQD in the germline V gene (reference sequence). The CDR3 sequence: CASSEWRPQRTYEQYV. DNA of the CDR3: TGCGCCAGCAGTGAATGGAGGCCCCAGAGGACCTACGAGCAGTACGTC.

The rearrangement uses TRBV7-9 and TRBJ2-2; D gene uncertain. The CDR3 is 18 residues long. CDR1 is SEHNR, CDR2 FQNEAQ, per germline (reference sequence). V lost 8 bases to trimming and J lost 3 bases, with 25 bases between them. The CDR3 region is CASWGRLFETFHTGELFF. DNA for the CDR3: TGTGCCAGCTGGGGTCGGTTATTCGAAACTTTCCACACCGGGGAGCTGTTTTTT. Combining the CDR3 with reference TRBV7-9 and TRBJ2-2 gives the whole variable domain DTGVSQNPRHKITKRGQNVTFRCDPISEHNRLYWYRQTLGQGPEFLTYFQNEAQLEKSRLLSDRFSAERPKGSFSTLEIQRTEQGDSAMYLCASWGRLFETFHTGELFFGEGSRLTVL.

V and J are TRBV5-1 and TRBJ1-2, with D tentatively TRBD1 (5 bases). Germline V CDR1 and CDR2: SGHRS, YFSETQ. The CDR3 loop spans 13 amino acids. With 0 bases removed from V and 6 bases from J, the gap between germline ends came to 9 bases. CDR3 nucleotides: TGCGCCAGCAGCTTGGGGACAAGAGATGGCTACACCTTC. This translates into CASSLGTRDGYTF.

The CDR3 DNA reads TGCAGCGTCACCGGGGGTACTATCGACACTGAAGCTTTCTTT. This encodes CSVTGGTIDTEAFF. This chain connects TRBV29-1 to TRBJ1-1; tentative D call: TRBD1 (5 bases). The germline V gene encodes CDR1 SQVTM and CDR2 ANQGSEA. V lost 6 bases and J lost 3, with 17 bases in between. CDR3 length equals 14 residues.

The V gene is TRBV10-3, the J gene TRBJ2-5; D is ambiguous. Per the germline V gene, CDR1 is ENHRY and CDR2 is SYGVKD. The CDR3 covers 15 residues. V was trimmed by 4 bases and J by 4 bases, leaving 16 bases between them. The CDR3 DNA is TGTGCCATCAGTGCGGGCAGCACCTTGAGAGAGACCCAGTACTTC. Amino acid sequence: CAISAGSTLRETQYF.

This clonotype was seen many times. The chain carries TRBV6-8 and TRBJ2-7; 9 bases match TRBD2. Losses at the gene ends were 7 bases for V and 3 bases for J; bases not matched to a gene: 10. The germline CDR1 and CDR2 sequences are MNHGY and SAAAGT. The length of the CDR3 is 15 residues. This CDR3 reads CASNQGRGGCYEQYF. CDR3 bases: TGTGCCAGCAATCAAGGGCGGGGGGGCTGCTACGAGCAGTACTTC.

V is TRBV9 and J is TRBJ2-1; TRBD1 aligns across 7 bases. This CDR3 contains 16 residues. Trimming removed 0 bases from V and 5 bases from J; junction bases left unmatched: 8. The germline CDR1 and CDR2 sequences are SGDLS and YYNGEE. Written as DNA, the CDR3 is TGTGCCAGCAGCGTAGGTCCCGGGACAGCAGACAATGAGCAGTTCTTC. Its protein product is CASSVGPGTADNEQFF.

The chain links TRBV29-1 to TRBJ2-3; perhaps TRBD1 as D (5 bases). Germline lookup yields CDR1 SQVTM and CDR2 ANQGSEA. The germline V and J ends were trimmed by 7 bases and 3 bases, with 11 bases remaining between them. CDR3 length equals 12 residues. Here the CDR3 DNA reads TGCAGCGGCCTGACAGAGACAGATACGCAGTATTTT. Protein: CSGLTETDTQYF.

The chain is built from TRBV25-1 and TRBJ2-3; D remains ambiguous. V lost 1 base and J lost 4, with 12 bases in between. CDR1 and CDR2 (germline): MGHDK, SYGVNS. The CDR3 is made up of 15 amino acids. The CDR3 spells CASSESLTGPDTQYF. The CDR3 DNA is TGTGCCAGCAGTGAATCTCTTACCGGCCCAGATACGCAGTATTTT. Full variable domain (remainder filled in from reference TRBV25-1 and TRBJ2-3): EADIYQTPRYLVIGTGKKITLECSQTMGHDKMYWYQQDPGMELHLIHYSYGVNSTEKGDLSSESTVSRIRTEHFPLTLESARPSHTSQYLCASSESLTGPDTQYFGPGTRLTVL.

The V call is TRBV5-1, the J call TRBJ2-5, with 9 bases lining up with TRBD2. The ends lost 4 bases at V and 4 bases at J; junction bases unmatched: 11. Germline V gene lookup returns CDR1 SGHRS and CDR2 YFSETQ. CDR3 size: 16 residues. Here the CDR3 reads CASSPRAGGIGETQYF. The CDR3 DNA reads TGCGCCAGCAGCCCTAGAGCGGGGGGAATCGGAGAGACCCAGTACTTC. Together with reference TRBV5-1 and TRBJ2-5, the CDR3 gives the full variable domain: KAGVTQTPRYLIKTRGQQVTLSCSPISGHRSVSWYQQTPGQGLQFLFEYFSETQRNKGNFPGRFSGRQFSNSRSEMNVSTLELGDSALYLCASSPRAGGIGETQYFGPGTRLLVL.

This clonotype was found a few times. The DNA of the CDR3 is TGTGCCACCAGTGATTTGGGACAGAACCAAGAGACCCAGTACTTC. Amino acid sequence: CATSDLGQNQETQYF. The V gene is TRBV24-1, the J gene TRBJ2-5; D perhaps matches TRBD1 (6 bases). With 0 bases removed from V and 0 bases from J, the gap between germline ends came to 7 bases. The germline CDR1 and CDR2 sequences are KGHDR and SFDVKD. This CDR3 contains 15 residues.

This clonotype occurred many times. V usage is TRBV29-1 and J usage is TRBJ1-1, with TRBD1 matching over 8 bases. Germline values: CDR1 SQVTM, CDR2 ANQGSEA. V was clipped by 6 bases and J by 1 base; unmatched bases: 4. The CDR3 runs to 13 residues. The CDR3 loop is CSVGGQGNTEAFF. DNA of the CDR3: TGCAGCGTAGGAGGACAGGGGAACACTGAAGCTTTCTTT.

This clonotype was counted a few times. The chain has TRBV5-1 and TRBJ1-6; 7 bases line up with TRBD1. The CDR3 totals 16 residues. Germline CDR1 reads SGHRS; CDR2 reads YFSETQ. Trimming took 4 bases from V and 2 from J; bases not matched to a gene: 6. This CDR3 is CASSPTGDAYNSPLHF. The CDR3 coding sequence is TGCGCCAGCAGCCCAACAGGGGACGCCTATAATTCACCCCTCCACTTT.

CDR3 sequence: CSVQGNDEGYTF. The CDR3 nucleotides are TGCAGTGTCCAGGGGAACGATGAAGGCTACACCTTC. The V call is TRBV20-1, the J call TRBJ1-2; possibly TRBD1 for D (6 bases). V lost 7 bases and J 8 bases, leaving 17 bases between the germline ends. The V gene's germline CDR1 is DFQATT and CDR2 SNEGSKA (reference sequence). CDR3 length: 12 residues.

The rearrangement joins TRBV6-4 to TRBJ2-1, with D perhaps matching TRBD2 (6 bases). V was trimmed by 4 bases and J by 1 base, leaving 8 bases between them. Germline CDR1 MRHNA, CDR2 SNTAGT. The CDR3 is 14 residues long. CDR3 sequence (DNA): TGTGCCAGCAGTGCTAGCGAATCCTACAATGAGCAGTTCTTC. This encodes CASSASESYNEQFF.

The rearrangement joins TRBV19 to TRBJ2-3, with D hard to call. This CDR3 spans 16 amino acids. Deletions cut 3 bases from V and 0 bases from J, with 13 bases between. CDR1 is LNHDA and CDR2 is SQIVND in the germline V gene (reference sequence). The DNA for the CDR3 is TGTGCCAGTAGTATGTGGGCAGCCCTAAGCACAGATACGCAGTATTTT. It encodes CASSMWAALSTDTQYF.

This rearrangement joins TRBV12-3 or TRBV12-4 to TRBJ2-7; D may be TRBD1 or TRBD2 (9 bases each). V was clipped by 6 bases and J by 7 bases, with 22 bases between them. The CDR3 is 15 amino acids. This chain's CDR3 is CASSASGTGPFEQYF. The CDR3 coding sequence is TGTGCCAGCAGCGCTAGCGGGACAGGGCCCTTTGAGCAGTACTTC.

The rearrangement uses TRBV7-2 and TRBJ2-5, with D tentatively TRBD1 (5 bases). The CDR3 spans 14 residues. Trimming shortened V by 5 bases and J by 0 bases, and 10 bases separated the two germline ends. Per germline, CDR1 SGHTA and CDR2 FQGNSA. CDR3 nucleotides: TGTGCCAGCAGCCGTAAACAGGACCAAGAGACCCAGTACTTC. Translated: CASSRKQDQETQYF.

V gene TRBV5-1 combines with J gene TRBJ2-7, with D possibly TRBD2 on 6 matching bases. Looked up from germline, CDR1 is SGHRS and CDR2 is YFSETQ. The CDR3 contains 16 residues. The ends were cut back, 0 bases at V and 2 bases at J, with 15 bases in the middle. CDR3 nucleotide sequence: TGCGCCAGCAGCTTGGCACCGGGAGCCAACACCTACGAGCAGTACTTC. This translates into CASSLAPGANTYEQYF.

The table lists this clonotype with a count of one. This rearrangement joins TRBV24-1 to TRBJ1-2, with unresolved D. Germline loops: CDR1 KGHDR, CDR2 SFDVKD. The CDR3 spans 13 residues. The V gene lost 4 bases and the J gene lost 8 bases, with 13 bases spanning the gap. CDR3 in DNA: TGTGCCACCAGTGACGCATACACTGGCGGCTACACCTTC. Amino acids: CATSDAYTGGYTF.

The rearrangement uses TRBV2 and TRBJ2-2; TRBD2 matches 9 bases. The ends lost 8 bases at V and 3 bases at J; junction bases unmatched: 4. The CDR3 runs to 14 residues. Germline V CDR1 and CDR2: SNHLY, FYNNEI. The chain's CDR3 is CASQGTSYTGELFF. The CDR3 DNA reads TGTGCCAGCCAGGGGACTAGCTACACCGGGGAGCTGTTTTTT.

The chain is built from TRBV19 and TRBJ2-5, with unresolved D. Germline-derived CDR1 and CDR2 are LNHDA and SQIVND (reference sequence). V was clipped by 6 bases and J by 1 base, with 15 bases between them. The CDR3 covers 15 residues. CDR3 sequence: CASRPGGRTQETQYF. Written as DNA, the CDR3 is TGTGCCAGTAGACCGGGTGGTAGGACCCAAGAGACCCAGTACTTC.

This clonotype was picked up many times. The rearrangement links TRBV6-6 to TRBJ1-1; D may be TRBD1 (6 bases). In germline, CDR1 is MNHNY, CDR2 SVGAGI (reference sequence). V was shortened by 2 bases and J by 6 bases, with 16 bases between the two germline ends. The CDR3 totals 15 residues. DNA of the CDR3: TGTGCCAGCAGTTACGAGGGGGGGAGGATAGCTGAAGCTTTCTTT. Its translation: CASSYEGGRIAEAFF.

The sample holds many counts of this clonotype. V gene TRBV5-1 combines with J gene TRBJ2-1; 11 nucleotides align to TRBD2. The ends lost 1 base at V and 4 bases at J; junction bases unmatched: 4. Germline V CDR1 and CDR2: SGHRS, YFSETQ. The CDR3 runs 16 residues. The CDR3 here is CASSLSSGRGYNEQFF. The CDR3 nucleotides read TGCGCCAGCAGCTTGAGTAGCGGGAGGGGATACAATGAGCAGTTCTTC.

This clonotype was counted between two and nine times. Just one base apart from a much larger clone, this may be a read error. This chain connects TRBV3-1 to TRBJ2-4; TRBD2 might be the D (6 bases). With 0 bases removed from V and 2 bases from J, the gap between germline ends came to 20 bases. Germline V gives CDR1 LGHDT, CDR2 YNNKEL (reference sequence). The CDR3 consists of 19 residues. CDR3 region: CASSQDRRLREATKNIQYF. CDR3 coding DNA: TGTGCCAGCAGCCAAGATCGGAGGTTAAGGGAGGCTACCAAAAACATTCAGTACTTC.

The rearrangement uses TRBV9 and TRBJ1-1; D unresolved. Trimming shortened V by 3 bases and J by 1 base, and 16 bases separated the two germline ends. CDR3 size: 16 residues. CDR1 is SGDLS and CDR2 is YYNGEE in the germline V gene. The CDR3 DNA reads TGTGCCAGCAGCGCCTCCGTCGGCCTTTGGAACACTGAAGCTTTCTTT. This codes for CASSASVGLWNTEAFF.

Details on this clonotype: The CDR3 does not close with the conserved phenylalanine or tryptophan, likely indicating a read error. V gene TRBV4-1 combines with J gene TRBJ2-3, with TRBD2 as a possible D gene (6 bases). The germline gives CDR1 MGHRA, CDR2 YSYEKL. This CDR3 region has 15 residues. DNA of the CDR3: TGCGCCAACAGCCAAGATCGGGGAGGAGTTTATACGCAGTATCTT. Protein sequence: CANSQDRGGVYTQYL.

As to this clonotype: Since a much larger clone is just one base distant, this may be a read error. Here the CDR3 DNA reads TGTGCCAGCAGTTTATTGCAGGCGTCGGAAAACATTCAGTACTTC. Translated, it gives CASSLLQASENIQYF. The chain combines TRBV12-3 or TRBV12-4 with TRBJ2-4; D remains ambiguous. Trimming left V 2 bases short and J 5 bases short, with 13 bases between. The CDR3 covers 15 residues.

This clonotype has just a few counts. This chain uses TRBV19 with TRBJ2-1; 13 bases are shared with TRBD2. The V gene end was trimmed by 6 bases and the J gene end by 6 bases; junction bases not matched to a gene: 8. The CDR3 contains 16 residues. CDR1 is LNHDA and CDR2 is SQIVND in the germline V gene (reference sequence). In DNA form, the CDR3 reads TGTGCCAGTAGCCGACTAGCGGGGGGCGGCCGCAATGAGCAGTTCTTC. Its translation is CASSRLAGGGRNEQFF.

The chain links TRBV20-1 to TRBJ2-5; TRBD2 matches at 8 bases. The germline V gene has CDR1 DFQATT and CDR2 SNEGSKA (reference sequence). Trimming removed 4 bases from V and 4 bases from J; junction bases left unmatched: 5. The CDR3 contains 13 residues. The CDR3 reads CSAIYSGVETQYF. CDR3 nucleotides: TGCAGTGCTATATATAGCGGGGTAGAGACCCAGTACTTC.

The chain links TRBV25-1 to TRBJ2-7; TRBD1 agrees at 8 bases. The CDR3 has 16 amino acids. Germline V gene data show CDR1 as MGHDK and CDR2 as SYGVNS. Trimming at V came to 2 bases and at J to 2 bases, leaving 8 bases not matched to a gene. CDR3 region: CASSEERQGAAYEQYF. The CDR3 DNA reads TGTGCCAGCAGTGAAGAACGGCAGGGGGCCGCCTACGAGCAGTACTTC.